A selection of T cell receptor beta chains follows, all from one sample in a study of blood T cell repertoires in COVID-19. Some clones are missing from TCRdb's copy, which holds only in-frame ones; the method was immunoSEQ multiplex PCR. The repertoire consists of around 100,000 clones, with approximately 85% occurring once and the leading ten covering roughly 8.2%. Source material: peripheral blood. The receptor source for this set is a man aged 65-85 years with acute or convalescent COVID-19. CDR3s include the opening cysteine and the closing phenylalanine or tryptophan. D genes are given only for firm matches. Expanded clones are given a class, and other clones once, few, many or no size at all.

length	J	size	V	D	DNA	CDR3
13	TRBJ1-3	-	TRBV7-3	-	TGTGCCAGCAGCTCAGGGGAAGGAAACACCATATATTTT	CASSSGEGNTIYF
17	TRBJ2-7	-	TRBV18	-	TGTGCCAGCTCACCGGTTGTCCCTGGCGGATTCAACTACGAGCAGTACTTC	CASSPVVPGGFNYEQYF
15	TRBJ2-7	once	TRBV9	TRBD1	TGTGCCAGCAGCGTCGAGACAGGGGGGACCTACGAGCAGTACTTC	CASSVETGGTYEQYF
13	TRBJ1-1	-	TRBV3-1/TRBV3-2	TRBD1	TGTGCCAGCAGCCGGACAGGGGGCTCTGAAGCTTTCTTT	CASSRTGGSEAFF
12	TRBJ2-1	-	TRBV29-1	TRBD2	TGCAGCGTGGGACTAGTTTCCAATGAGCAGTTCTTC	CSVGLVSNEQFF
15	TRBJ1-1	-	TRBV28	-	TGTGCCAGCAGAGGGGGGGGTATGGGGAGCACTGAAGCTTTCTTT	CASRGGGMGSTEAFF
15	TRBJ1-3	-	TRBV5-1	-	TGCGCCAGCAGCTTGGGATCGAGCTCTGGAAACACCATATATTTT	CASSLGSSSGNTIYF
16	TRBJ2-1	-	TRBV3-1/TRBV3-2	TRBD2	TGTGCCAGCAGCCCTTCAGTAGCGGGGGGGAACAATGAGCAGTTCTTC	CASSPSVAGGNNEQFF
13	TRBJ2-2	-	TRBV5-1	-	TGCGCCAGCAGCTTGGCCGGGGTGGAGGAGCTGTTTTTT	CASSLAGVEELFF
14	TRBJ2-7	-	TRBV7-9	-	TGTGCCAGCAGCTTAGCCCGCGGTCATGACGAGCAGTACTTC	CASSLARGHDEQYF
13	TRBJ1-1	-	TRBV6-5	TRBD1	TGTGCCAGCAGTTCTACGGACAGGATTGAAGCTTTCTTT	CASSSTDRIEAFF
18	TRBJ2-1	-	TRBV3-1/TRBV3-2	TRBD1	TGTGCCAGCAGCCTCCGAGGGACAGGGGGAGGAATCTACAATGAGCAGTTCTTC	CASSLRGTGGGIYNEQFF
17	TRBJ2-2	-	TRBV18	TRBD1	TGTGCCAGCTCATTCAGGGGGTTATTTGATGCCACCGGGGAGCTGTTTTTT	CASSFRGLFDATGELFF
14	TRBJ2-7	-	TRBV6-5	TRBD2	TGTGCCAGCACATCTACCTATGGGGGGGTCGAGCAGTACTTC	CASTSTYGGVEQYF
14	TRBJ1-1	-	TRBV19	TRBD1	TGTGCCAGTACCCTCGGGACAGGGGGCACTGAAGCTTTCTTT	CASTLGTGGTEAFF
13	TRBJ2-7	-	TRBV15	-	TGTGCCACCAGCAGAGATAAAGGGGACGAGCAGTACTTC	CATSRDKGDEQYF
14	TRBJ2-7	-	TRBV28	-	TGTGCCAGCAGTTTATCCCGCCCTGGGCTCGAGCAGTACTTC	CASSLSRPGLEQYF
16	TRBJ2-3	-	TRBV9	TRBD2	TGTGCCAGCAGCGTAGTGAGCCCGGGAGGGGCAGATACGCAGTATTTT	CASSVVSPGGADTQYF
11	TRBJ2-3	-	TRBV29-1	-	TGCAGCGTTCGTCTCGGGGATACGCAGTATTTT	CSVRLGDTQYF
15	TRBJ1-3	few	TRBV3-1/TRBV3-2	-	TGTGCCAGCAGCCACTGGACAGTTTCTGGAAACACCATATATTTT	CASSHWTVSGNTIYF
17	TRBJ2-2	few	TRBV5-6	-	TGTGCCAGCGGCCTGACAGTGCTCTACGCGAACACCGGGGAGCTGTTTTTT	CASGLTVLYANTGELFF
15	TRBJ1-2	-	TRBV3-1/TRBV3-2	-	TGTGCCAGCAGCCAAGACCTTGGACAGAACTATGGCTACACCTTC	CASSQDLGQNYGYTF
14	TRBJ1-5	once	TRBV5-1	-	TGCGCCAGCAGCTTTGGGACTCTTAATCAGCCCCAGCATTTT	CASSFGTLNQPQHF
15	TRBJ1-2	-	TRBV10-3	-	TGTGCCATCAGTCGGGACACAGACCCTATAAGCGGCTACACCTTC	CAISRDTDPISGYTF
14	TRBJ1-6	-	TRBV9	-	TGTGCCAGCAGCGAACAGGGAAGTAATTCACCCCTCCACTTT	CASSEQGSNSPLHF
12	TRBJ1-1	-	TRBV4-1	-	TGCGCCAGCAGCCGCACCGGTACTGAAGCTTTCTTT	CASSRTGTEAFF
14	TRBJ1-1	-	TRBV27	TRBD1	TGTGCCAGCAGTTTATGGGGTCAGGGGGTTAAAGCTTTCTTT	CASSLWGQGVKAFF
14	TRBJ1-2	-	TRBV5-1	TRBD1	TGCGCCAGCAGCTTGGAGGGACAGGCGGGTGGCTACACCTTC	CASSLEGQAGGYTF
13	TRBJ1-1	-	TRBV19	-	TGTGCCAGTAGTGATCGCCGGGACACTGAAGCTTTCTTT	CASSDRRDTEAFF
16	TRBJ1-5	-	TRBV11-3	-	TGTGCCAGCACCCCACGATTAAGTCGGCAGGATCAGCCCCAGCATTTT	CASTPRLSRQDQPQHF
16	TRBJ1-6	-	TRBV3-1/TRBV3-2	-	TGTGCCAGCAGCCAAGTCCCGACAGTTGATAATTCACCCCTCCACTTT	CASSQVPTVDNSPLHF
14	TRBJ2-5	-	TRBV19	TRBD2	TGTGCCAGTAGTAAGACGGGAGGACAAGAGACCCAGTACTTC	CASSKTGGQETQYF
13	TRBJ2-5	-	TRBV18	-	TGTGCCAGCTCACCCGACAGCCAAGAGACCCAGTACTTC	CASSPDSQETQYF
14	TRBJ1-3	-	TRBV5-1	-	TGCGCCAGCAGCTTGGCCCAGGGGGGAAACACCATATATTTT	CASSLAQGGNTIYF
17	TRBJ1-2	few	TRBV15	TRBD1	TGTGCCACCAGCAGAGATCGCCGGACAGGGGAAAACTATGGCTACACCTTC	CATSRDRRTGENYGYTF
18	TRBJ2-1	-	TRBV7-8	-	TGTGCCAGCAGCTTAAAATTCTTCCAGGGTGTCGCATACAATGAGCAGTTCTTC	CASSLKFFQGVAYNEQFF
13	TRBJ1-1	-	TRBV3-1/TRBV3-2	-	TGTGCCAGCAGCCCTAACAGGAACACTGAAGCTTTCTTT	CASSPNRNTEAFF
16	TRBJ2-7	-	TRBV5-1	TRBD2	TGCGCCAGCAGCTTGGGGGGGCCGGGACTAGCACGCGAGCAGTACTTC	CASSLGGPGLAREQYF
16	TRBJ2-7	-	TRBV7-2	TRBD1	TGTGCCAGCAGCTTAAGGGGGCAGGGGATTACCTACGAGCAGTACTTC	CASSLRGQGITYEQYF
15	TRBJ2-1	-	TRBV5-4	-	TGTGCCAGCAGCTTGGGGACTACCCCATACAATGAGCAGTTCTTC	CASSLGTTPYNEQFF
15	TRBJ2-7	-	TRBV7-3	TRBD2	TGTGCCAGCAGCCCCGCCAGCGGGGGTAACTACGAGCAGTACTTC	CASSPASGGNYEQYF
12	TRBJ2-7	-	TRBV28	-	TGTGCCAGCAGTTGGGGCGGCTACGAGCAGTACTTC	CASSWGGYEQYF
15	TRBJ1-3	-	TRBV5-1	-	TGCGCCAGCAAACTGGACTCAGGGGAGGGAAACACCATATATTTT	CASKLDSGEGNTIYF
15	TRBJ1-5	-	TRBV6-1	-	TGTGCCAGCAGTGAAGCTGGACAGACGAACCAGCCCCAGCATTTT	CASSEAGQTNQPQHF
14	TRBJ1-1	once	TRBV5-4	-	TGTGCCAGCAGCGCGGGCATTGGGCTCACTGAAGCTTTCTTT	CASSAGIGLTEAFF
18	TRBJ2-3	-	TRBV5-4	-	TGTGCCAGCAGCGAATTTGGGGCTAGGCCCCTTATCACAGATACGCAGTATTTT	CASSEFGARPLITDTQYF
15	TRBJ1-2	once	TRBV28	-	TGTGCCAGCAGTTTATGGAGGGTGGGTGACTATGGCTACACCTTC	CASSLWRVGDYGYTF
14	TRBJ1-2	once	TRBV7-2	TRBD1	TGTGCCAGCAGCGCAGGGACAGACTACTATGGCTACACCTTC	CASSAGTDYYGYTF
13	TRBJ1-5	-	TRBV6-4	-	TGTGCCAGCAGTGTCGGCAGGGGTCAGCCCCAGCATTTT	CASSVGRGQPQHF
15	TRBJ2-5	-	TRBV6-5	TRBD1	TGTGCCAGCAGCTCCCCCGGGACAGGGAGAGAGACCCAGTACTTC	CASSSPGTGRETQYF
12	TRBJ1-2	-	TRBV28	-	TGTGCCAGCAGTTTGTCGAGGTCTGGCTACACCTTC	CASSLSRSGYTF
15	TRBJ1-1	once	TRBV5-1	-	TGCGCCAGCAGCTTGAGGACAGCGTTGAACACTGAAGCTTTCTTT	CASSLRTALNTEAFF
14	TRBJ1-2	-	TRBV2	TRBD1	TGTGCCAGCAGTGAGGGACAGGGGGAGTGGGGCTACACCTTC	CASSEGQGEWGYTF
12	TRBJ2-1	-	TRBV9	-	TGTGCCAGCAGCGCCTCGGGAGTTGAGCAGTTCTTC	CASSASGVEQFF